A single T cell receptor beta chain is shown here with its context. The antigen is undetermined. V lost 5 bases and J 4 bases, leaving 11 bases between the germline ends. This CDR3 has 14 amino acids. CDR1 is SGHTA and CDR2 is FQGNSA in the germline V gene. The data originate from a study of shared clonotypes between healthy human individuals. Clones were read by immunoSEQ multiplex PCR, and TCRdb kept only the in-frame ones, dropping some. Seen here are about 700,000 clones, approximately 74% observed once, and the top ten hold 1.5% to 2%. Study-wide results and caveats: Non-shared clonotypes had lower generation probabilities than clonotypes shared by all four sorted-subset donors.

The chain has TRBV7-2 and TRBJ1-4, with D unresolved. The receptor comes from a woman in her twenties or thirties in good health. Sequences were obtained from memory CD4+ T cells sorted from blood. Subset in this sample: CD45RA-negative fraction. The CDR3 spells CASSVHRSNEKLFF. For the CDR3, the DNA is TGTGCCAGCAGCGTGCACAGAAGTAATGAAAAACTGTTTTTT.